This T cell receptor beta chain was recovered during a study of CD8+CD57+ T cells in acquired aplastic anemia. About this clonotype itself: Its specificity is not known.

The germline gives CDR1 SGHTA, CDR2 FQGTGA. Trimming removed 5 bases from V and 0 bases from J, with 9 bases in between. This CDR3 is 14 amino acids long. Whole-study findings and limits: There were fewer than 35 CD8+ CDR3 sequences that occurred in both patients and controls. Patients and healthy controls showed no significant CD8+ Simpson's diversity difference.

The TCR beta profiling, which covered VDJ combination and CDR3 sequence, was carried out using genomic DNA as the template. Using its own MiXCR run on the reads, TCRdb lists one record per CDR3 protein. Here the sample spans around 230,000 distinct CDR3 sequences, around 60% being singletons. This chain uses TRBV7-3 with TRBJ2-3, with D hard to call. Specimen: sorted CD4+, CD8+, or CD8+CD57+ T cells (not recorded which) from PBMCs. The clonotype comes from a human donor in good health. DNA of the CDR3: TGTGCCAGCAGCGACCGACTGAGCACAGATACGCAGTATTTT. Its protein is CASSDRLSTDTQYF.